This record covers a single T cell receptor beta chain. The data are from a study of blood T cells in healthy people across ages. The CDR3 covers 15 residues. Trimming cost V 3 bases and J 4 bases, with 15 bases left between them. A J-beta primer mix and a sample-barcoded 5' primer were used in a second PCR of about 7 to 12 cycles. In TCRdb, the 5' RACE reads were re-called with MiXCR into one record per CDR3 protein. The table lists about 570,000 distinct CDR3 sequences, approximately 27% of them singletons. The sample consisted of blood. The chain has TRBV12-3 or TRBV12-4 and TRBJ1-2; D unclear. This clonotype originated in a woman in her 70s in good health. Here the CDR3 reads CASSFGRAFFYGYTF. The DNA for the CDR3 is TGTGCCAGCAGTTTCGGTAGAGCCTTCTTCTATGGCTACACCTTC.